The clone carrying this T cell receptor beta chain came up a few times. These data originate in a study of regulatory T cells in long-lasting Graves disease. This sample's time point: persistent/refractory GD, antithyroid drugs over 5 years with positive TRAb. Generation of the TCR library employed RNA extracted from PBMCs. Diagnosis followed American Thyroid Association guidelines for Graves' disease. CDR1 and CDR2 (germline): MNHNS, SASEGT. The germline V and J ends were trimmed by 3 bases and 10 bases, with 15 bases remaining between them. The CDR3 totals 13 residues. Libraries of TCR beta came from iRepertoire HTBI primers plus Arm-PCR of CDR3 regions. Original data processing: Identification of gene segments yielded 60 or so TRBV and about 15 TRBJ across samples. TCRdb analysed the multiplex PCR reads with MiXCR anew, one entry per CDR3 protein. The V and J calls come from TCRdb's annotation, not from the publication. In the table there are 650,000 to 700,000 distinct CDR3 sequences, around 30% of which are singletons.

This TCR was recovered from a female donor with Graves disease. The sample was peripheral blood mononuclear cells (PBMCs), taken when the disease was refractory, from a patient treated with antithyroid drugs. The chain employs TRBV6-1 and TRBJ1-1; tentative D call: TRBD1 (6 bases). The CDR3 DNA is TGTGCCAGCAGTGACAGGACAGTTTCTAGAGCTTTCTTT. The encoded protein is CASSDRTVSRAFF.